This T cell receptor (beta chain) was retrieved from a study of T-cell reconstitution after alpha-beta-depleted transplantation in children listed by TCRdb under 2016. Regarding the research as a whole: T-cell immune reconstitution after TCRalphabeta/CD19-depleted allogeneic hematopoietic cell transplantation in children was quantitatively tracked in the study by means of TCR repertoire profiling.

Ten or more counts support this clonotype. What antigen it recognizes has not been identified. Nothing much larger sits one base from this clone, and base qualities are not available. CDR1 and CDR2, per the germline V gene (reference sequence), are LNHDA and SQIVND. V is clipped by 3 bases and J by 1 base, and the sequence between their germline boundaries is 11 bases long. The CDR3 contains 15 residues, cysteine and phenylalanine counted. Just the 45-base CDR3 DNA is kept, in frame starting at base 1. The library relied on PCR. The sequencer listed for this sample is Illumina HiSeq 2500. TCR libraries were prepared with molecular barcoding, using unique molecular identifiers to normalize TCRbeta repertoire quantification. The raw public reads went through TCRdb reprocessing: fastp at Q25, MiXCR clone calling, in-frame beta chains kept. Identical CDR3 proteins give one entry, which carries the most common genes and DNA. Present in this sample are some 200,000 distinct CDR3 sequences, more than 7.5% of which were seen just once. About 5.4% of the sample comes from the top ten.

Sequenced here: PBMCs from the stem cell graft donor, sampled from the stem cell graft. The TCR originated in a human donor who donated a stem cell graft to a child with SCID. The rearrangement joined TRBV19 to TRBJ2-3, and possibly TRBD2, on 5 matching bases. The CDR3 protein is CASSMRTQGTDTQYF. At the DNA level, the sequence is TGTGCCAGTAGTATGCGGACTCAAGGCACAGATACGCAGTATTTT. The full variable domain, completed from the reference TRBV19 and TRBJ2-3 proteins outside the CDR3, reads DGGITQSPKYLFRKEGQNVTLSCEQNLNHDAMYWYRQDPGQGLRLIYYSQIVNDFQKGDIAEGYSVSREKKESFPLTVTSAQKNPTAFYLCASSMRTQGTDTQYFGPGTRLTVL.